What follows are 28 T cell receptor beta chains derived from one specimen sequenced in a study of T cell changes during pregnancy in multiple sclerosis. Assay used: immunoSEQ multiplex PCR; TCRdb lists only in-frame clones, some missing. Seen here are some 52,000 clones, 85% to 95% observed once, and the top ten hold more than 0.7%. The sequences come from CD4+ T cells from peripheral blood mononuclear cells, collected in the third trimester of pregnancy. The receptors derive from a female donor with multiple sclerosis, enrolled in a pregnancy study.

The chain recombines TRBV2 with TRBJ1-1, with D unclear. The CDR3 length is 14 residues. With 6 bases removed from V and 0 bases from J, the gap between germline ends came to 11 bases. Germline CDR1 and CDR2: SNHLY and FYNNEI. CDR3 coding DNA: TGTGCCAGCAGCCTCCGGGGTATGAACACTGAAGCTTTCTTT. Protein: CASSLRGMNTEAFF.

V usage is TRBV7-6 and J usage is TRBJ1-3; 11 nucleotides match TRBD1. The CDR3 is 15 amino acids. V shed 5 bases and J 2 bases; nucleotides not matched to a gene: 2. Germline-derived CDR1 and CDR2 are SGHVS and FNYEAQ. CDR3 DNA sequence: TGTGCCAGCAGCCCGGACAGGGGGCCTGGAAACACCATATATTTT. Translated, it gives CASSPDRGPGNTIYF.

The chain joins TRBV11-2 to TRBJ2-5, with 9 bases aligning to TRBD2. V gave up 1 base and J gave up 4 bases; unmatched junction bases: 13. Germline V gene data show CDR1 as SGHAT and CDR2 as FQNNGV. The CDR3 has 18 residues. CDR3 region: CASSLGAVSGGQGETQYF. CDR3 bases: TGTGCCAGCAGCTTAGGGGCAGTTAGCGGGGGTCAGGGAGAGACCCAGTACTTC.

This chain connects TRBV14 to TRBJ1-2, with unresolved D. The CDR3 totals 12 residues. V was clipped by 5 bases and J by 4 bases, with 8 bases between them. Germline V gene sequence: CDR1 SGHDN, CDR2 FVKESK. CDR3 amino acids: CASSNIGYGYTF. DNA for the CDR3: TGTGCCAGCAGCAATATCGGCTATGGCTACACCTTC.

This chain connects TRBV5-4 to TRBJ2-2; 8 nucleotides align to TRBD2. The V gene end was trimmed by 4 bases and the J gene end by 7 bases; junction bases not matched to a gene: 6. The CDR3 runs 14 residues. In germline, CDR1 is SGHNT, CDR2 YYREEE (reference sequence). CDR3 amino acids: CASSDGGAVGELFF. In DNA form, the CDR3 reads TGTGCCAGCAGCGACGGGGGGGCGGTCGGGGAGCTGTTTTTT.

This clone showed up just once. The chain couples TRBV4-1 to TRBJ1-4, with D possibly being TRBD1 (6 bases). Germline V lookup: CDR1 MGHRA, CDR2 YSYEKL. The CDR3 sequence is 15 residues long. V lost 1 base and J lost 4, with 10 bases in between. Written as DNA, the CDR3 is TGCGCCAGCAGCCAAGTCCCAGGGGTTAATGAAAAACTGTTTTTT. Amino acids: CASSQVPGVNEKLFF.

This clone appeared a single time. CDR3 in amino acids: CASSLGGRFLAFF. The CDR3 DNA reads as TGTGCCAGCAGCTTGGGCGGAAGATTTTTGGCTTTCTTT. This rearrangement joins TRBV5-5 to TRBJ1-1; D not resolved. This CDR3 spans 13 amino acids. V was cut by 0 bases and J by 11 bases, with 14 bases left in between. Germline values: CDR1 SGHKS, CDR2 YYEKEE (reference sequence).

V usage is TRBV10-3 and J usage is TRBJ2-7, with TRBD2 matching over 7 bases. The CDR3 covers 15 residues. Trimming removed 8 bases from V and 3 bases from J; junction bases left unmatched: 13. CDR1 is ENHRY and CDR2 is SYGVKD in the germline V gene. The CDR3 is CAISPVPSGFYEQYF. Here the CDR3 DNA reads TGTGCCATCTCCCCAGTTCCTAGCGGATTCTACGAGCAGTACTTC.

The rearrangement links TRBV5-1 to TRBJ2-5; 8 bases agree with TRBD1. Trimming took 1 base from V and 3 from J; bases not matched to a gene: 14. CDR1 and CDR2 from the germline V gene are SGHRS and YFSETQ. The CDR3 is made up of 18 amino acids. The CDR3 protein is CASSLPTLTGAGEETQYF. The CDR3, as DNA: TGCGCCAGCAGCTTGCCGACGCTGACAGGGGCTGGAGAAGAGACCCAGTACTTC.

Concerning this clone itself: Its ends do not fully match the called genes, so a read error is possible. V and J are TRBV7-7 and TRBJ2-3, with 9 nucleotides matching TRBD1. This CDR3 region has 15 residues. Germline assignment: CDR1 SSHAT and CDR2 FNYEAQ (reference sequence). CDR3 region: CASSPGQGATDTQYF. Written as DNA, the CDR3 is TGTGCTAGCAGCCCGGGACAGGGCGCCACAGATACGCAGTATTTT. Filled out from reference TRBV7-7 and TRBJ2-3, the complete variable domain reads GAGVSQSPRYKVTKRGQDVTLRCDPISSHATLYWYQQALGQGPEFLTYFNYEAQPDKSGLPSDRFSAERPEGSISTLTIQRTEQRDSAMYRCASSPGQGATDTQYFGPGTRLTVL.

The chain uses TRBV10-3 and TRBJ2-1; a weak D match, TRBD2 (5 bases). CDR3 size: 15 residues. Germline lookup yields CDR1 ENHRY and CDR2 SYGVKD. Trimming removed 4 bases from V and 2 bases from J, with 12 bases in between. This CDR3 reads CAISAEGSTYNEQFF. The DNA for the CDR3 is TGTGCCATCAGTGCGGAAGGGAGCACCTACAATGAGCAGTTCTTC.

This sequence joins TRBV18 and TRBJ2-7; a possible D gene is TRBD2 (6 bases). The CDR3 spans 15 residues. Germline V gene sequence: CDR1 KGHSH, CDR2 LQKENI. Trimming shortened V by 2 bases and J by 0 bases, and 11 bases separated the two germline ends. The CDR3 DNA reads TGTGCCAGCTCACCAGGAGGGATCCGCTCCTACGAGCAGTACTTC. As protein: CASSPGGIRSYEQYF.

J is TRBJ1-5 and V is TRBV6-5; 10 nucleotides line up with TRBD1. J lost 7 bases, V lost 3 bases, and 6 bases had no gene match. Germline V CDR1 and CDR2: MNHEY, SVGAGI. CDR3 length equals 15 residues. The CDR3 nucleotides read TGTGCCAGCAGTTATCGACAGGGGGCGTTCCAGCCCCAGCATTTT. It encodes CASSYRQGAFQPQHF.

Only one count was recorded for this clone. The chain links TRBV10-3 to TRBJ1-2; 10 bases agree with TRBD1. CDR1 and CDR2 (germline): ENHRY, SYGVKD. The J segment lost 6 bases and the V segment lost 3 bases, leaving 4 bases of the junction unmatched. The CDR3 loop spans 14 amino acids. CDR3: CAISDPDRGDGYTF. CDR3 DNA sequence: TGTGCCATCAGTGACCCGGACAGGGGGGATGGCTACACCTTC.

The CDR3 region has the DNA TGTGCCAGCAGCCCCCCCGGAGAAAGGACTCATGAGCAGTACTTC. It yields the protein CASSPPGERTHEQYF. The chain couples TRBV4-2 to TRBJ2-7; TRBD2 is a possible D gene (5 bases). V lost 4 bases, J lost 7 bases, and 20 bases lay in between. The germline gives CDR1 LGHNA, CDR2 YNFKEQ. The CDR3 consists of 15 residues.

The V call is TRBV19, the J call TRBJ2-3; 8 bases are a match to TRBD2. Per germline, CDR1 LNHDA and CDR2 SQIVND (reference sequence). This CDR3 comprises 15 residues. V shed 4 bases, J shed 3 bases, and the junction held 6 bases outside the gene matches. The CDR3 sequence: CASSRAVAGTDTQYF. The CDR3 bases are TGTGCCAGTAGTAGGGCGGTAGCGGGGACAGATACGCAGTATTTT.

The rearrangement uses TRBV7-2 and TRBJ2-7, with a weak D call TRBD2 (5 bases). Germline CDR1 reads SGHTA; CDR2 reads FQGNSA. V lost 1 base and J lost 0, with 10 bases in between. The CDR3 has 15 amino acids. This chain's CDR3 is CASSLGGPVSYEQYF. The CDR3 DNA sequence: TGTGCCAGCAGCTTAGGAGGGCCGGTCTCCTACGAGCAGTACTTC.

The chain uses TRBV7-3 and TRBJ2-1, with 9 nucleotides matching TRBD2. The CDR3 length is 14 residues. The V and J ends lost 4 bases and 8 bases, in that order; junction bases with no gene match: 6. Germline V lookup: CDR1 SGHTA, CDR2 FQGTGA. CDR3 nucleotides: TGTGCCAGCAGCTCCGGGACTAGCTCCCATGAGCAGTTCTTC. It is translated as CASSSGTSSHEQFF.

CDR3 sequence (DNA): TGTGCCAGCAGTGCCGAGACGAACACCGGGGAGCTGTTTTTT. Its protein is CASSAETNTGELFF. The rearrangement joins TRBV6-4 to TRBJ2-2; D not certain. The CDR3 consists of 14 residues. Germline loops: CDR1 MRHNA, CDR2 SNTAGT. Trimming took off 4 bases at V and 0 bases at J, with 6 bases between the two ends.

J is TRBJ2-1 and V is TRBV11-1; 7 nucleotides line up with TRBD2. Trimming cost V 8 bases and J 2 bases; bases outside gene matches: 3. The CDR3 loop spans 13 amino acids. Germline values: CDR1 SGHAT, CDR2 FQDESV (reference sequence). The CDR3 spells CASGTSAYNEQFF. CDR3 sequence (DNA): TGTGCCAGCGGCACTAGCGCCTACAATGAGCAGTTCTTC. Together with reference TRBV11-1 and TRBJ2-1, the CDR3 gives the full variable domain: EAEVAQSPRYKITEKSQAVAFWCDPISGHATLYWYRQILGQGPELLVQFQDESVVDDSQLPKDRFSAERLKGVDSTLKIQPAELGDSAMYLCASGTSAYNEQFFGPGTRLTVL.

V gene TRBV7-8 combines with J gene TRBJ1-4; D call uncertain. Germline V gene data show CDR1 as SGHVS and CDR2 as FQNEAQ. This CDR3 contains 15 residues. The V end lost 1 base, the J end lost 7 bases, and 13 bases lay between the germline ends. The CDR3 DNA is TGTGCCAGCAGCTTAGGGCGGGCGCCCGTTGAAAAACTGTTTTTT. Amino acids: CASSLGRAPVEKLFF.

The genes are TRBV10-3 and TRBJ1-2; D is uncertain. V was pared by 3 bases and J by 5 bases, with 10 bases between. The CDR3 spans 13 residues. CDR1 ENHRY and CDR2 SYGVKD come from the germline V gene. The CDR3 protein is CAISETVNYGYTF. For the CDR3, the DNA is TGTGCCATCAGTGAAACGGTGAATTATGGCTACACCTTC.

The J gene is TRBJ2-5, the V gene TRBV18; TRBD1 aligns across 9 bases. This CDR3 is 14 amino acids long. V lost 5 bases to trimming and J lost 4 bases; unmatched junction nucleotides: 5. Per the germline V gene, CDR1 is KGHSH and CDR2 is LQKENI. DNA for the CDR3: TGTGCCAGCTCAGTACAGACAGGGGGAGAGACCCAGTACTTC. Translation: CASSVQTGGETQYF.

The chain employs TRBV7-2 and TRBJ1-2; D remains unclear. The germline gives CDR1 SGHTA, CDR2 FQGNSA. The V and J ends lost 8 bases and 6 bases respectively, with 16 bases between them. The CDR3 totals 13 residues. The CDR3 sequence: CASGLHAENGYTF. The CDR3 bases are TGTGCCAGCGGACTTCACGCTGAGAATGGCTACACCTTC.

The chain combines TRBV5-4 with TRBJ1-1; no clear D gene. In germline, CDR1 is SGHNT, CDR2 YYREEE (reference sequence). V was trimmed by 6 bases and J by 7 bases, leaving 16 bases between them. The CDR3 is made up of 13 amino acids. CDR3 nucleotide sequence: TGTGCCAGCAAAACAGATCTAAATCTTGAAGCTTTCTTT. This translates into CASKTDLNLEAFF.

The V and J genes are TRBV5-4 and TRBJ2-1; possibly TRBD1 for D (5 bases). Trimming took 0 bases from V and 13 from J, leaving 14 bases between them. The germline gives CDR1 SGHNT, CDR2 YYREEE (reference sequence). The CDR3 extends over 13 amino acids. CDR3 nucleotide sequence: TGTGCCAGCAGCTTGGGAGTCATTGGGGCCCAGTTCTTC. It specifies CASSLGVIGAQFF.

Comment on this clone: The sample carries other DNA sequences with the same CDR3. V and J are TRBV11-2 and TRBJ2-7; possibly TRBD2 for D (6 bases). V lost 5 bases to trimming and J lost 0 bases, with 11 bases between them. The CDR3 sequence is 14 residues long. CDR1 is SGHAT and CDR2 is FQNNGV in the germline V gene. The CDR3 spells CASSLGGTSYEQYF. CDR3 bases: TGTGCCAGCAGCCTCGGGGGAACCTCCTACGAGCAGTACTTC. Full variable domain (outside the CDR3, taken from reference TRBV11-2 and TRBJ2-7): EAGVAQSPRYKIIEKRQSVAFWCNPISGHATLYWYQQILGQGPKLLIQFQNNGVVDDSQLPKDRFSAERLKGVDSTLKIQPAKLEDSAVYLCASSLGGTSYEQYFGPGTRLTVT.

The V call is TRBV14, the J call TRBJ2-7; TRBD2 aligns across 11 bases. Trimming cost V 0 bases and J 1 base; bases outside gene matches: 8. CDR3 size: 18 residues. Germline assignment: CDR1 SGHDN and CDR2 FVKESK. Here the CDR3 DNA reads TGTGCCAGCAGCCAAGAGTGGGTACTAGCGGGGGTATCCTACGAGCAGTACTTC. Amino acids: CASSQEWVLAGVSYEQYF.